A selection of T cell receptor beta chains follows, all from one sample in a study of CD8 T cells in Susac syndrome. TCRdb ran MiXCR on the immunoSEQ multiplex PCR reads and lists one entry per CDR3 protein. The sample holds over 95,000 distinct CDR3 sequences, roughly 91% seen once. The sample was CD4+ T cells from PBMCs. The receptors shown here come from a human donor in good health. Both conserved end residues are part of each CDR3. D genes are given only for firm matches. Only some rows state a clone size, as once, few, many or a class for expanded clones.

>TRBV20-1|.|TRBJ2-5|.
CSAVRGRETQYF
TGCAGTGCTGTCAGGGGAAGGGAGACCCAGTACTTC
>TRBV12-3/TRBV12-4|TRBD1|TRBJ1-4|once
CASSRTGPGLREKLFF
TGTGCCAGCAGTCGGACAGGTCCGGGGCTCCGAGAAAAACTGTTTTTT
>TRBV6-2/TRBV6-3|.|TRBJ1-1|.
CASSYPGATEAFF
TGTGCCAGCAGTTATCCCGGGGCCACTGAAGCTTTCTTT
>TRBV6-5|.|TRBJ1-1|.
CASTRGWGANTAAFF
TGTGCCAGCACCCGGGGTTGGGGCGCGAACACTGCAGCTTTCTTT
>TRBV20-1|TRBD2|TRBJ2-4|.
CSARLAGTIAKNIQYF
TGCAGTGCGCGACTAGCGGGTACTATAGCCAAAAACATTCAGTACTTC
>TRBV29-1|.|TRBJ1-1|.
CSVGSVNTEAFF
TGCAGCGTTGGGTCAGTAAACACTGAAGCTTTCTTT
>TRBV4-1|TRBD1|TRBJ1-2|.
CASSPTRAPQGASGYTF
TGCGCCAGCAGCCCCACCAGGGCCCCACAGGGGGCAAGCGGCTACACCTTC
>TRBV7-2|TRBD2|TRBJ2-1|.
CASSRSMGLADNEQFF
TGTGCCAGCAGCAGAAGCATGGGACTAGCGGACAATGAGCAGTTCTTC
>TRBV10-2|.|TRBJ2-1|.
CATHRVRNEQFF
TGCGCCACCCACAGGGTCCGCAATGAGCAGTTCTTC
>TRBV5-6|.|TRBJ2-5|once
CASSPLSRLDRTQETQYF
TGTGCCAGCAGCCCCCTCTCTAGACTAGACAGGACCCAAGAGACCCAGTACTTC
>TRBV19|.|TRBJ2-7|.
CASSTNGGQYF
TGTGCCAGTAGTACCAATGGGGGGCAGTACTTC
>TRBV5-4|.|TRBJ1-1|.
CASSPGDRRTEAFF
TGTGCCAGCAGCCCCGGGGACCGGAGGACTGAAGCTTTCTTT
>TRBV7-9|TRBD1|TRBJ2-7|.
CASSTTRQGSVHEQYF
TGTGCCAGCAGCACCACCCGACAGGGTAGTGTCCACGAGCAGTACTTC
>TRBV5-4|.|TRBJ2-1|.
CASSLTENEQFF
TGTGCCAGCAGTTTGACCGAGAATGAGCAGTTCTTC
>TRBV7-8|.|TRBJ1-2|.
CASSLVIASRDGYTF
TGTGCCAGCAGCTTAGTGATTGCCAGCCGAGATGGCTACACCTTC
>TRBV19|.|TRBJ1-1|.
CASKLGAGRTEAFF
TGTGCCAGTAAGCTGGGGGCGGGAAGAACTGAAGCTTTCTTT
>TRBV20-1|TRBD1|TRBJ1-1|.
CSARVGTGHEAFF
TGCAGTGCTAGAGTCGGGACAGGGCATGAAGCTTTCTTT
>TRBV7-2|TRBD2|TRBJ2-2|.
CASSLSRLAGATGELFF
TGTGCCAGCAGCTTATCACGGCTAGCGGGAGCCACCGGGGAGCTGTTTTTT
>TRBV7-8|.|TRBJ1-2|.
CASSPRAGNLYGYTF
TGTGCCAGCAGCCCACGAGCGGGGAACCTCTATGGCTACACCTTC
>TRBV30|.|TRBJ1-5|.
CAWSVEGKQSRVQPQHF
TGTGCCTGGAGTGTTGAGGGGAAACAGTCAAGGGTTCAGCCCCAGCATTTT
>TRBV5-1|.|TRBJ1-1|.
CASSLVSGMNTEAFF
TGCGCCAGCAGCTTGGTATCAGGGATGAACACTGAAGCTTTCTTT
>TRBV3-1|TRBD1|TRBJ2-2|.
CASSSGQDTGELFF
TGTGCCAGCAGCTCTGGACAGGACACCGGGGAGCTGTTTTTT
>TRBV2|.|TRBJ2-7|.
CASSPGRRASSYEQYF
TGTGCCAGCAGTCCCGGACGGAGGGCAAGCTCCTACGAGCAGTACTTC
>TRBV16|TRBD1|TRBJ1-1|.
CASSQRQGASNTEAFF
TGTGCCAGCAGCCAACGACAGGGGGCTTCGAACACTGAAGCTTTCTTT
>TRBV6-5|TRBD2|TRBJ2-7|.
CASSSPGTSTSYEQYF
TGTGCCAGCAGTTCACCCGGGACTAGTACCTCCTACGAGCAGTACTTC